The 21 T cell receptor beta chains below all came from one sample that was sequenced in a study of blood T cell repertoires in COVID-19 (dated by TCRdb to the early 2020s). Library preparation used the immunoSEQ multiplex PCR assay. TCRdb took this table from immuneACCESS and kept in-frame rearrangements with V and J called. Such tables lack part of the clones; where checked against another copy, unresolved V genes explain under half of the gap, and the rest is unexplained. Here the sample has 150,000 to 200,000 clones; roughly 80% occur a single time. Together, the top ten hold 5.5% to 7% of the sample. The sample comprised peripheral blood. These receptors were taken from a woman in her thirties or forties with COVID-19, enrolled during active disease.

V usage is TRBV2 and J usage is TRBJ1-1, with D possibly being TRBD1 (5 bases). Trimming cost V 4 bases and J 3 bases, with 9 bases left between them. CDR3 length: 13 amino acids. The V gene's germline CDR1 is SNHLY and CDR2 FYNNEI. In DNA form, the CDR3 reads TGTGCCAGCAGTGGACAGAGCTACACTGAAGCTTTCTTT. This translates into CASSGQSYTEAFF.

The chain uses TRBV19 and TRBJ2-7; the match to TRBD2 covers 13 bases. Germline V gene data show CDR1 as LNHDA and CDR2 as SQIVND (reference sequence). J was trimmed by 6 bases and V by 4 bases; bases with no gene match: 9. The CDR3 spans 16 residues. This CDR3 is CASSRSGLAGWGEQYF. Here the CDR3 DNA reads TGTGCCAGTAGTAGGTCGGGACTAGCGGGATGGGGCGAGCAGTACTTC. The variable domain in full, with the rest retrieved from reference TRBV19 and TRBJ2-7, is DGGITQSPKYLFRKEGQNVTLSCEQNLNHDAMYWYRQDPGQGLRLIYYSQIVNDFQKGDIAEGYSVSREKKESFPLTVTSAQKNPTAFYLCASSRSGLAGWGEQYFGPGTRLTVT.

This CDR3 is CASSKQFQETQYF. The CDR3 DNA reads TGTGCCAGCAGTAAACAATTCCAAGAGACCCAGTACTTC. V usage is TRBV6-5 and J usage is TRBJ2-5; D remains unclear. The CDR3 loop spans 13 amino acids. Between the trimmed V and J ends, which lost 5 bases and 1 base, there was a span of 8 bases. The germline V gene encodes CDR1 MNHEY and CDR2 SVGAGI.

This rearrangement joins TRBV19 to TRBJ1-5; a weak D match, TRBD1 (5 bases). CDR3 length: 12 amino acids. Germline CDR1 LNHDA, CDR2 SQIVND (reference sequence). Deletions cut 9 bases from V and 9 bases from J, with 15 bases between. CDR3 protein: CASGTLEGPQHF. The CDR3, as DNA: TGTGCCAGCGGGACTTTAGAGGGGCCCCAGCATTTT.

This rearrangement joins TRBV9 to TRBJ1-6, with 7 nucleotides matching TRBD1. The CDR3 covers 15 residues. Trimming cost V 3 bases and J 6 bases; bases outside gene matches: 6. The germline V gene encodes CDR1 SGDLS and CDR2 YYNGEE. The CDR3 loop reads CASSAHPGGNSPLHF. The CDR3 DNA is TGTGCCAGCAGCGCCCACCCAGGGGGTAATTCACCCCTCCACTTT.

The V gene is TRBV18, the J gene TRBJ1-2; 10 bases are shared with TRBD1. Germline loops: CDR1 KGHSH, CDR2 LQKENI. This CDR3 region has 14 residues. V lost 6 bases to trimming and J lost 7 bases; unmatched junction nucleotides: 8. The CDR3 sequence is CASSMDRGYGGYTF. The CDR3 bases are TGTGCCAGCTCGATGGACAGGGGGTACGGTGGCTACACCTTC.

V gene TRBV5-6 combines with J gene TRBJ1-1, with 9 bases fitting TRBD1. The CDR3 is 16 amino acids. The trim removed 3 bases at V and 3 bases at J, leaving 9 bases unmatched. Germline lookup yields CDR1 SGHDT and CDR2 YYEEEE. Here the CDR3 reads CASSSTTGGTYTEAFF. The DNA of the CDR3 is TGTGCCAGCAGCTCGACCACAGGGGGCACGTACACTGAAGCTTTCTTT.

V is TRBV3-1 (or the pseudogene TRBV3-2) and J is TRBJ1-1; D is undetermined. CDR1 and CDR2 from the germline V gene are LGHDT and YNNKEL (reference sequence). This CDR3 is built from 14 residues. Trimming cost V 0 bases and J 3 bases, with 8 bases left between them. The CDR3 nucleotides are TGTGCCAGCAGCCAAGATTGGAGCCACACTGAAGCTTTCTTT. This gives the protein CASSQDWSHTEAFF.

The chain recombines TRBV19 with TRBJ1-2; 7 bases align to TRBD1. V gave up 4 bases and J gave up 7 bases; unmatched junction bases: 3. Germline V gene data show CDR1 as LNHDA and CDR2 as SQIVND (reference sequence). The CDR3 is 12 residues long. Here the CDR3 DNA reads TGTGCCAGTAGTAGGGACAGCTTTGGCTACACCTTC. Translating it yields CASSRDSFGYTF. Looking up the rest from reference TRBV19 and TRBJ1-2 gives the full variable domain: DGGITQSPKYLFRKEGQNVTLSCEQNLNHDAMYWYRQDPGQGLRLIYYSQIVNDFQKGDIAEGYSVSREKKESFPLTVTSAQKNPTAFYLCASSRDSFGYTFGSGTRLTVV.

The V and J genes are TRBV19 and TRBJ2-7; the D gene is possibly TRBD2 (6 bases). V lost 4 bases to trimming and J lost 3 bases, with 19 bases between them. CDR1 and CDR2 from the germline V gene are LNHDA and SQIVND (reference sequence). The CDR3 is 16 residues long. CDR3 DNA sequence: TGTGCCAGTAGTAACCCACAGGTCTCCGGGGGCTACGAGCAGTACTTC. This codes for CASSNPQVSGGYEQYF. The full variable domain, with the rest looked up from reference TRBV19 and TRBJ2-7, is DGGITQSPKYLFRKEGQNVTLSCEQNLNHDAMYWYRQDPGQGLRLIYYSQIVNDFQKGDIAEGYSVSREKKESFPLTVTSAQKNPTAFYLCASSNPQVSGGYEQYFGPGTRLTVT.

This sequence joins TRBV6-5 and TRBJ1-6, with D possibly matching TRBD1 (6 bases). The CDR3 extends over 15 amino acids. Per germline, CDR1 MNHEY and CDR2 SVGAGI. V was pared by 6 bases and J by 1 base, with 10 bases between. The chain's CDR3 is CASRVTGSYNSPLHF. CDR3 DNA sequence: TGTGCCAGCAGGGTAACAGGGTCCTATAATTCACCCCTCCACTTT.

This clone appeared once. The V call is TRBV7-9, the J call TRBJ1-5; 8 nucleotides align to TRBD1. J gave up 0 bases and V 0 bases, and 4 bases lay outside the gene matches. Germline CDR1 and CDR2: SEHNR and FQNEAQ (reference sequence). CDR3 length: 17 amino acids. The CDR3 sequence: CASSLAGTGYSNQPQHF. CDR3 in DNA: TGTGCCAGCAGCTTAGCCGGGACAGGTTATAGCAATCAGCCCCAGCATTTT.

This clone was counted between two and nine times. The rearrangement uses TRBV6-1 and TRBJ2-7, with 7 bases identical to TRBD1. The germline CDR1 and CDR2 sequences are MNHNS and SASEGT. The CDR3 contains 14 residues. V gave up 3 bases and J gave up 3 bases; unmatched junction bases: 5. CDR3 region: CASSDTTGVYEQYF. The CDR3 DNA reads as TGTGCCAGCAGTGATACCACAGGGGTCTACGAGCAGTACTTC.

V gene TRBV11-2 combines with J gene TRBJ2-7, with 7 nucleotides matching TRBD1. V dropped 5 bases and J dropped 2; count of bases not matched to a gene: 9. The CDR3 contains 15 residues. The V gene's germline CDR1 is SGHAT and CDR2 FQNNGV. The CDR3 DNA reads TGTGCCAGCAGCCTCGGACAGGCCCCCCCCTACGAGCAGTACTTC. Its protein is CASSLGQAPPYEQYF. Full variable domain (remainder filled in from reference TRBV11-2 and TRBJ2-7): EAGVAQSPRYKIIEKRQSVAFWCNPISGHATLYWYQQILGQGPKLLIQFQNNGVVDDSQLPKDRFSAERLKGVDSTLKIQPAKLEDSAVYLCASSLGQAPPYEQYFGPGTRLTVT.

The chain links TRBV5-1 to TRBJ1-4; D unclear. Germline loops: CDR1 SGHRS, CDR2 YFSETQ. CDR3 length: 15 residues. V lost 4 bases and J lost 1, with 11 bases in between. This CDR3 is CASSDQVGTNEKLFF. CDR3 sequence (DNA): TGCGCCAGCAGCGATCAGGTGGGAACTAATGAAAAACTGTTTTTT.

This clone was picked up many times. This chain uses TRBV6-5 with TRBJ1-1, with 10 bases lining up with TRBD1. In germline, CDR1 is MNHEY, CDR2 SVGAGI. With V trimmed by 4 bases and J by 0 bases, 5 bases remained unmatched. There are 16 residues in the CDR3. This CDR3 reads CASSWGGTGVNTEAFF. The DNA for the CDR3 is TGTGCCAGCAGTTGGGGGGGGACAGGGGTGAACACTGAAGCTTTCTTT.

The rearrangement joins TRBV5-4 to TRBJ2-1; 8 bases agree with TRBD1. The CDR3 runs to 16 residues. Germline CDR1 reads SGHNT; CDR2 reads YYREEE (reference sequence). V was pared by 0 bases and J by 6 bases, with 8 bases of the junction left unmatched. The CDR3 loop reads CASSLGPGQGGNEQFF. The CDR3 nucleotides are TGTGCCAGCAGCTTGGGCCCTGGACAGGGAGGCAATGAGCAGTTCTTC.

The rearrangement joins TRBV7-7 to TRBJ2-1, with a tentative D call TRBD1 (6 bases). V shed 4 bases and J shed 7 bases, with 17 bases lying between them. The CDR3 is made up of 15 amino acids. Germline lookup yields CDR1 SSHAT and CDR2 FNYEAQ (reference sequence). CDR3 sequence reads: CASSYGPERGNEQFF. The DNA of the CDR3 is TGTGCCAGCAGCTACGGACCAGAAAGGGGGAATGAGCAGTTCTTC.

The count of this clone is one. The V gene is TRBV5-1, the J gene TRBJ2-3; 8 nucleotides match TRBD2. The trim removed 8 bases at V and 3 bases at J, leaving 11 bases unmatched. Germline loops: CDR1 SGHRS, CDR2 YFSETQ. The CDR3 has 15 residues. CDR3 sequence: CASTLGSGSTDTQYF. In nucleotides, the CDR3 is TGCGCCAGTACTCTGGGGAGCGGGAGTACAGATACGCAGTATTTT.

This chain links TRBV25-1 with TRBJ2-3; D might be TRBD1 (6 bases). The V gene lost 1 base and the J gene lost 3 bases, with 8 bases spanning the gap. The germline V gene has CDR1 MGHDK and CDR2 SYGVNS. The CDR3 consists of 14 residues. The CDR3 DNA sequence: TGTGCCAGCAGTGAATGGGGGCGAACAGATACGCAGTATTTT. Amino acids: CASSEWGRTDTQYF.

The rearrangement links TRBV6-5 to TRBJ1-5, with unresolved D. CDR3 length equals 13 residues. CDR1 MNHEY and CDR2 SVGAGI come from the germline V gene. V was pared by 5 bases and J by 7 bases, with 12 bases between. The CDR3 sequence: CASSKMTGQPQHF. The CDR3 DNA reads TGTGCCAGCAGTAAGATGACGGGGCAGCCCCAGCATTTT.